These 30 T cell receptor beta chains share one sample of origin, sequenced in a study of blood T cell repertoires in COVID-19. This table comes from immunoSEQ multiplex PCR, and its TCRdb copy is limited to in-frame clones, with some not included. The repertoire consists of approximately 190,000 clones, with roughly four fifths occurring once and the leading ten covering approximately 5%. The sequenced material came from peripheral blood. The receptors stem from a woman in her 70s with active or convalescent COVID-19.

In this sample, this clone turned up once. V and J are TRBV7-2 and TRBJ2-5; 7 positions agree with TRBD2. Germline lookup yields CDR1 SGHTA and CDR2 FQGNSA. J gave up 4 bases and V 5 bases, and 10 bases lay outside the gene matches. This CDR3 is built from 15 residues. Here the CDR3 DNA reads TGTGCCAGCAGCCCCGGCGGGAGATATAGAGAGACCCAGTACTTC. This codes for CASSPGGRYRETQYF.

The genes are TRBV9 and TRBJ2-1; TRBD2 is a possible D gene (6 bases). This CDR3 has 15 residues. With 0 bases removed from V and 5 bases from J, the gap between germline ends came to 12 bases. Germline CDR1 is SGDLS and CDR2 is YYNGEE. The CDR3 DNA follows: TGTGCCAGCAGCGTAGGTAGCGGACTTAACAATGAGCAGTTCTTC. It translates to CASSVGSGLNNEQFF.

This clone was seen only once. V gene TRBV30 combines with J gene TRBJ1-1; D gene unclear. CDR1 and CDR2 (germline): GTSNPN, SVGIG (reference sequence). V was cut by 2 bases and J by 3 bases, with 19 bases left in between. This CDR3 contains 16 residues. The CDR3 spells CAWSIGHSLAYTEAFF. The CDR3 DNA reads TGTGCCTGGAGTATCGGGCATTCACTAGCCTACACTGAAGCTTTCTTT. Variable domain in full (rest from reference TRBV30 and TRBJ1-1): SQTIHQWPATLVQPVGSPLSLECTVEGTSNPNLYWYRQAAGRGLQLLFYSVGIGQISSEVPQNLSASRPQDRQFILSSKKLLLSDSGFYLCAWSIGHSLAYTEAFFGQGTRLTVV.

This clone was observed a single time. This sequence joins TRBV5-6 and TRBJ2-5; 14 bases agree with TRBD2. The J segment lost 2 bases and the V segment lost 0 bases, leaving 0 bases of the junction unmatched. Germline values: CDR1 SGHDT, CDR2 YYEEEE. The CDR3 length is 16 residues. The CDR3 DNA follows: TGTGCCAGCAGCTTGGGGACTAGCGGGAGGCAAGAGACCCAGTACTTC. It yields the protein CASSLGTSGRQETQYF.

In DNA form, the CDR3 reads TGTGCCAGCAGCGTTAACCGGGATTACCCCTCTGGGGCCAACGTCCTGACTTTC. Its protein is CASSVNRDYPSGANVLTF. V usage is TRBV9 and J usage is TRBJ2-6; TRBD2 is a possible D gene (5 bases). Germline CDR1 and CDR2: SGDLS and YYNGEE. Trimming pared 2 bases from V and 0 bases from J, leaving 15 bases between. The CDR3 is 18 amino acids.

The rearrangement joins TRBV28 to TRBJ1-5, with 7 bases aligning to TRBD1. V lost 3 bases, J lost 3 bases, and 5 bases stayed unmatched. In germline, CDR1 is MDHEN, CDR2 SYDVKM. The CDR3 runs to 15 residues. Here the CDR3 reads CASSFNRGDNQPQHF. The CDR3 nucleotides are TGTGCCAGCAGTTTCAACAGGGGAGACAATCAGCCCCAGCATTTT.

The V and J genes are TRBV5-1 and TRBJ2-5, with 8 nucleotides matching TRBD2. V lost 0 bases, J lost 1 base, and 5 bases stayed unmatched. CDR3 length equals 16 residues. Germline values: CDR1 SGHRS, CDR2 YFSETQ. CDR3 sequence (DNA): TGCGCCAGCAGCTTGGCCGGGGGGGCCCGCCAAGAGACCCAGTACTTC. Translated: CASSLAGGARQETQYF.

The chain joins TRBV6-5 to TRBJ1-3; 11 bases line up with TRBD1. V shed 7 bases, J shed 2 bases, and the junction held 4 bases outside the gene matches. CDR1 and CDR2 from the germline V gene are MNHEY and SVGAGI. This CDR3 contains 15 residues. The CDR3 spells CASTEDRGPGNTIYF. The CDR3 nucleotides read TGTGCCAGCACCGAGGACAGGGGGCCTGGAAACACCATATATTTT.

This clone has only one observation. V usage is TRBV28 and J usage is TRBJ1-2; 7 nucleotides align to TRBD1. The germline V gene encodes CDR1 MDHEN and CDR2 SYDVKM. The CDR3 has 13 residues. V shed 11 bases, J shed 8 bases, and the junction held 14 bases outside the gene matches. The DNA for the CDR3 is TGTGCCGTGAGGGGGCCTCCAGGAGGGGGCTACACCTTC. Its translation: CAVRGPPGGGYTF.

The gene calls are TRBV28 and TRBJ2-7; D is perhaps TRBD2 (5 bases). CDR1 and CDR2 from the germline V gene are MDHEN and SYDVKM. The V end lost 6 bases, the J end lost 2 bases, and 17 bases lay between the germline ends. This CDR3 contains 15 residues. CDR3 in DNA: TGTGCCAGCAGCCTAGGGTGGACGGGAACCTACGAGCAGTACTTC. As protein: CASSLGWTGTYEQYF.

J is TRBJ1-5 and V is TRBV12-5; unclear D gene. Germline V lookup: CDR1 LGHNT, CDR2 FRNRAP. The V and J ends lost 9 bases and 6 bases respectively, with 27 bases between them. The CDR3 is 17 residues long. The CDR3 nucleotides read TGTGCTAGCCGTTATTCGAGGGAGGAGTGGGCATTTCAGCCCCAGCATTTT. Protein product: CASRYSREEWAFQPQHF.

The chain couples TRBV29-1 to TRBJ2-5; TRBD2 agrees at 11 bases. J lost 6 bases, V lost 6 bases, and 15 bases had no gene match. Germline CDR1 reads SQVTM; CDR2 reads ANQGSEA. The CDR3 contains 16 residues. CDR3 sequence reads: CSVSNPLAGGGKTQYF. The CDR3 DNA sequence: TGCAGCGTCTCGAACCCCCTAGCGGGAGGAGGGAAGACCCAGTACTTC.

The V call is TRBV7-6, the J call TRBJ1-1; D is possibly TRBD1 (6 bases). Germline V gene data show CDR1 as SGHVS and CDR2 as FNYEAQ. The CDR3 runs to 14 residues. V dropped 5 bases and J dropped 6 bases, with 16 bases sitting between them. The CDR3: CASSPQGIGAEAFF. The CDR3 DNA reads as TGTGCCAGCAGCCCACAGGGAATAGGGGCTGAAGCTTTCTTT.

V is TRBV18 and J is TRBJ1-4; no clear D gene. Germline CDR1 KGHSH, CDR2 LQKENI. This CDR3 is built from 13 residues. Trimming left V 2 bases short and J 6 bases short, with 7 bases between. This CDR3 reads CASSPGQDEKLFF. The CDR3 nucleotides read TGTGCCAGCTCACCAGGGCAGGATGAAAAACTGTTTTTT.

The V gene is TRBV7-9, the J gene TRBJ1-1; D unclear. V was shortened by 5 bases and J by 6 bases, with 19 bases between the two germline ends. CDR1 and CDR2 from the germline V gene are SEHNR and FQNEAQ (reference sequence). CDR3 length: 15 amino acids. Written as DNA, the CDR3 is TGTGCCAGCAGCCCCCAGAGTGGCGGGTTTGCTGAAGCTTTCTTT. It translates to CASSPQSGGFAEAFF.

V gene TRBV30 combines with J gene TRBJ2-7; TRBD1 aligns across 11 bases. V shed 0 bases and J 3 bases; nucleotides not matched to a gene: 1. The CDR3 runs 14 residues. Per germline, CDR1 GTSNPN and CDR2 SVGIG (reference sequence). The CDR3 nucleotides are TGTGCCTGGAGTGTAGGGACAGGGGGCTACGAGCAGTACTTC. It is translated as CAWSVGTGGYEQYF.

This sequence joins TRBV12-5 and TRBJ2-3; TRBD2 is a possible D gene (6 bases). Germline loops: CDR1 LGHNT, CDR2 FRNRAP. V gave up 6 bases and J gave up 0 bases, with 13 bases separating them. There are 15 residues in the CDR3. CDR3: CASGSSGFSTDTQYF. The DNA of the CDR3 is TGTGCTAGTGGCTCGAGCGGGTTTAGCACAGATACGCAGTATTTT.

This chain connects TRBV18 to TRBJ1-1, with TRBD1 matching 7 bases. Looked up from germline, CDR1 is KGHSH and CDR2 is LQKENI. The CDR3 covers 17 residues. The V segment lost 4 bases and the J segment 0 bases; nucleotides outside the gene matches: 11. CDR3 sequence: CASSRVLGDSMNTEAFF. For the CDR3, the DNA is TGTGCCAGCTCACGGGTTCTGGGGGACAGCATGAACACTGAAGCTTTCTTT.

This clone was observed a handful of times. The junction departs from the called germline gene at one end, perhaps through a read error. The CDR3 bases are TGTGCCAGCAGACCTCTAGCGGGAGGCCAGCCTGAGGTCTTC. The encoded protein is CASRPLAGGQPEVF. The V gene is TRBV14, the J gene TRBJ2-1; 11 nucleotides line up with TRBD2. From germline, CDR1 is SGHDN and CDR2 FVKESK. The CDR3 consists of 14 residues.

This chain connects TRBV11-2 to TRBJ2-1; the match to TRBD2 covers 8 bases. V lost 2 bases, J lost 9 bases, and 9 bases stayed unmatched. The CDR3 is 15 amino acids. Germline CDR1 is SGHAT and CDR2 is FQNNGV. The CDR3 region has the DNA TGTGCCAGCAGCTTACCCGGGATCGCGGGGGGTGAGCAGTTCTTC. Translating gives CASSLPGIAGGEQFF. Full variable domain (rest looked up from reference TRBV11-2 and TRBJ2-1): EAGVAQSPRYKIIEKRQSVAFWCNPISGHATLYWYQQILGQGPKLLIQFQNNGVVDDSQLPKDRFSAERLKGVDSTLKIQPAKLEDSAVYLCASSLPGIAGGEQFFGPGTRLTVL.

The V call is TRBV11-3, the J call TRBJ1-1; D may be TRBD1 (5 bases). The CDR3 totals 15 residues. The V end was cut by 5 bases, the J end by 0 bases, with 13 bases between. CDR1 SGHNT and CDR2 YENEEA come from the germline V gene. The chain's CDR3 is CASSNSRDLNTEAFF. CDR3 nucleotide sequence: TGTGCCAGCAGCAATAGCAGGGACTTGAACACTGAAGCTTTCTTT. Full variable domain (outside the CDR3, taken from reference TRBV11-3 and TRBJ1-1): EAGVVQSPRYKIIEKKQPVAFWCNPISGHNTLYWYLQNLGQGPELLIRYENEEAVDDSQLPKDRFSAERLKGVDSTLKIQPAELGDSAVYLCASSNSRDLNTEAFFGQGTRLTVV.

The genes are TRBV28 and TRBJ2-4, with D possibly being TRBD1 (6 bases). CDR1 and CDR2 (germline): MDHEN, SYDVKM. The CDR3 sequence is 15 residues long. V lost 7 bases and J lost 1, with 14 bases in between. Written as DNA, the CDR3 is TGTGCCAGCAAGTCCAGGGGCCGGGCCAAAAACATTCAGTACTTC. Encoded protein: CASKSRGRAKNIQYF.

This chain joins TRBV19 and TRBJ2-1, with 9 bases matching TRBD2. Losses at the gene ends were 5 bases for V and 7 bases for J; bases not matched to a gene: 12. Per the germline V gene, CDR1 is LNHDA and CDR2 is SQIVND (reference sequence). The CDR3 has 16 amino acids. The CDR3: CASSPAGGQRLNEQFF. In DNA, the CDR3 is TGTGCCAGTAGTCCGGCGGGGGGGCAGAGGTTGAATGAGCAGTTCTTC.

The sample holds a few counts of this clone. CDR3 DNA sequence: TGTGCCAGCAGCTTAGCGGGAGGGCACAATGAGCAGTTCTTC. This gives the protein CASSLAGGHNEQFF. The chain has TRBV7-9 and TRBJ2-1; 7 nucleotides agree with TRBD2. After removal of 0 bases from V and 5 bases from J, the junction contained 1 base not matched to a gene. The CDR3 loop spans 14 amino acids. Germline CDR1 SEHNR, CDR2 FQNEAQ (reference sequence). The variable domain in full, with the rest retrieved from reference TRBV7-9 and TRBJ2-1, is DTGVSQNPRHKITKRGQNVTFRCDPISEHNRLYWYRQTLGQGPEFLTYFQNEAQLEKSRLLSDRFSAERPKGSFSTLEIQRTEQGDSAMYLCASSLAGGHNEQFFGPGTRLTVL.

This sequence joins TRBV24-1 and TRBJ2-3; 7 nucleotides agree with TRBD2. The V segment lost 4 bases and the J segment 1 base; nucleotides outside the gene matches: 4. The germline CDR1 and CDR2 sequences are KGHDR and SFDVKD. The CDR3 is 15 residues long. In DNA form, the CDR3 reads TGTGCCACCAGTGAGGGGGGGAGCGGCACAGATACGCAGTATTTT. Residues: CATSEGGSGTDTQYF.

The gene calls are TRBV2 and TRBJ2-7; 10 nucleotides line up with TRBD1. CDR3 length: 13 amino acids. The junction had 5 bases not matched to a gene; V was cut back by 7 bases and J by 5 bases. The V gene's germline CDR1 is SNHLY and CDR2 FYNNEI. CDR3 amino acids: CASTTDRGHEQYF. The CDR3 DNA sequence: TGTGCCAGCACCACCGACAGGGGGCACGAGCAGTACTTC.

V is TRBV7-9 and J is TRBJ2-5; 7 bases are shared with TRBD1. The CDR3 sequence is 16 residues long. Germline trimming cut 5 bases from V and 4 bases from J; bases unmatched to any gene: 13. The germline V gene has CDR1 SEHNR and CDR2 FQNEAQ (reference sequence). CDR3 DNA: TGTGCCAGCAGCCCCAAGGGTACGACAGGGCCAGAGACCCAGTACTTC. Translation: CASSPKGTTGPETQYF.

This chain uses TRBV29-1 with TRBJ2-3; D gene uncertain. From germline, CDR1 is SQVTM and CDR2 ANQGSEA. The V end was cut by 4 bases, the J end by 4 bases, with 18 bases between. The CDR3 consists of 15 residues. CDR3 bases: TGCAGCGTTGCGGTAGCAAACCTCCGGGCAGATACGCAGTATTTT. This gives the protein CSVAVANLRADTQYF.

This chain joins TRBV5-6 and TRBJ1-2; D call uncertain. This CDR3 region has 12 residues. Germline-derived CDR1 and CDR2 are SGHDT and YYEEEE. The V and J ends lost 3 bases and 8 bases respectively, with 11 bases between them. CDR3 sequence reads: CASSSRGRGYTF. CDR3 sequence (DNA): TGTGCCAGCAGCTCCCGCGGGAGGGGCTACACCTTC.

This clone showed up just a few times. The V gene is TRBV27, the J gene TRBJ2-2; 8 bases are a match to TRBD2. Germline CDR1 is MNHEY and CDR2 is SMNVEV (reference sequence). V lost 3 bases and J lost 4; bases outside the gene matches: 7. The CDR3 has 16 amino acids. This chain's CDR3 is CASSLSSGSTTGELFF. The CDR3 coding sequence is TGTGCCAGCAGTTTGTCCAGCGGGAGTACCACCGGGGAGCTGTTTTTT.